This TCR beta chain was obtained from a study of shared clonotypes between healthy human individuals. This CDR3 comprises 13 residues. Germline V gives CDR1 MGHDK, CDR2 SYGVNS. The V gene lost 11 bases and the J gene lost 2 bases, with 16 bases spanning the gap. The authors loaded roughly 200 ng DNA, approximately 30,000 T cell genomes, into sorted-subset replicate PCRs. Profiled with immunoSEQ multiplex PCR; TCRdb holds only in-frame clones, not every one. The sample records some 1.5 million clones, around 97% being singletons. This clone has just one count. Its specificity is not known. Regarding the study as a whole: It was anticipated that sequencing depth would influence how many clonotypes donors shared. Sample collection involved blood only; tissue repertoires are likely different.

The sample taken for sequencing was naive CD4+ T cells sorted from blood. Subset reported: CD45RA+ positively selected. This sequence joins TRBV25-1 and TRBJ2-7, with a weak D call TRBD1 (5 bases). This sequence originates from a man aged 25 to 40 in good health. Here the CDR3 reads CASQGTDPYEQYF. In nucleotides, the CDR3 is TGTGCCTCGCAGGGAACCGATCCCTACGAGCAGTACTTC.